This TCR beta chain comes out of a study of vaccination and CD4 T cells after COVID-19 (dated by TCRdb to between 2021 and 2024). Regarding the research as a whole: Six males and four females were included in the convalescent cohort, with two Hispanic individuals, seven Caucasians, two Asians and one multiracial person represented. Each participant got two doses of either the Pfizer-BioNTech BNT162b2 vaccine (n=8) or the Moderna mRNA-1273 vaccine (n=2). Post-COVID blood samples from convalescent patients were collected a median of about 100 days after diagnosis, with a range of roughly 35 to 161 days. The time from the second vaccine dose to post-vaccine blood sampling had a median of roughly 70 days and ranged from about 12 to 241 days. Culture stimuli were overlapping spike peptide pools from SARS-CoV-2 and from the common cold coronaviruses HCoV-NL63, HCoV-OC43 and HCoV-229E. In control cultures, a CEFX viral epitope pool was used as positive control, an HIV-1 Nef peptide pool was used as negative control, or no peptide was added. The spike-specific CD4+ TCR repertoire was compared before and after mRNA vaccination in approximately ten COVID-19 convalescent patients and a few infection-naive healthy vaccine recipients. In an earlier paper using these donors, memory CD4+ T cell crossreactivity between SARS-CoV-2 and common cold coronavirus spike proteins was assessed at the TCR clonotype level.

General findings and caveats noted by the study authors: Only a relatively small number of convalescent patients were included in the study, and early timepoints following natural infection were not analyzed. Of the vaccine-specific clones found in convalescent patients, nearly all (304 of 307) were mono-reactive for SARS-CoV-2 spike instead of being cross-reactive with common cold coronaviruses. An increase in the median number of SARS-CoV-2-reactive clonotypes from roughly 20 after infection to 38 after vaccination was observed, but the change was not found to be significant. In convalescent patients, a median 86.3% of post-vaccine SARS-CoV-2-reactive clones were detected only after vaccination, and vaccine-specific priming was suggested by this finding.

This clonotype appeared a few times. This clone's antigen is unknown. There are no base qualities to consult, and no much larger clone falls within one base. The treatment or condition label of this sample denotes: roughly ten-day PBMC culture with coronavirus spike peptide pools or control peptides (ViraFEST assay). CD4+ T cells from unexposed donors were collected before the COVID-19 pandemic (2011-2018). The ViraFEST assay, used in the study, expanded antigen-specific T cells with peptide pools and then identified the expanded clonotypes through TCR sequencing. About 2 million PBMCs per well were cultured in IMDM with roughly 5.5% human AB serum and 8.5 to 10 IU/ml IL-2, plus 10 ug/ml peptide pools. On days 3 and 7, half of the culture medium was replaced with fresh IL-2-containing medium. After more than 8 days of culture, CD4+ T cells were isolated by negative selection using the EasySep CD4+ T cell isolation kit. As cell number allowed, CD4+ T cells from unexposed donors were tested for reactivity to SARS-CoV-2 S and N and to four common cold coronavirus spike pools. Ficoll-Paque Plus gradient centrifugation was used to isolate PBMCs from whole blood, and the isolated PBMCs were then either used fresh or cryopreserved at -140C. Culture conditions were generally each tested in triplicate wells. The leukapheresis product for the unexposed donors was obtained through commercial purchase.

Library preparation used PCR. At the Johns Hopkins FTIC core, DNA from the cultured CD4+ T cells underwent TCR sequencing with the Oncomine TCR Beta short-read assay. Genomic DNA was extracted from the cultured CD4+ T cells with the QIAamp micro DNA kit. The Oncomine TCR Beta libraries from cultured CD4+ T cells were pooled using unique dual indexes and then sequenced on an Illumina iSeq 100. As for the original processing: Non-productive sequences were filtered out, and CDR3s that did not start with C, did not end with F or W, or were shorter than 7 amino acids were discarded. Antigen-specific clonotypes were identified with the MANAFEST web application by comparing peptide-stimulated wells with reference and other culture wells. For a clone to be called positive, the clone needed an FDR below 0.05, an odds ratio above 5, and a productive frequency above 0.1% in at least two of three replicate wells. A clonotype was classed as cross-reactive if the clonotype showed significant expansion both in SARS-CoV-2 spike wells and in at least one common cold coronavirus spike condition. CDR3 homology was assessed with Levenshtein distances (stringdist) and unrooted phylogenetic trees (ape) in R version 3.6.1. Using fastp trimming at Q25 and MiXCR clonotype assembly, TCRdb reanalyzed the public sequencing data and kept in-frame beta chains. Records with the same CDR3 protein are collapsed into one entry carrying the most frequent genes and DNA. TCRdb, rather than the study authors, made the V and J calls. Counted in this sample were approximately 7,000 distinct CDR3 sequences; around 33% of them appeared once. In total, the top ten clones hold approximately 23% of the sample.

Including the terminal cysteine and phenylalanine, the CDR3 comprises 14 residues. Here the CDR3 DNA is all that survives: 42 bases in frame from base 1. For CDR1 and CDR2, the germline V gene lists SGHVS and FQNEAQ. The V and J ends are trimmed by 7 bases and 4 bases, leaving 15 bases between them. The sequence was collected from a human donor in good health. The sequenced material came from CD4+ T cells from blood, cultured in vitro. The rearrangement combines TRBV7-8 with TRBJ2-3, and TRBD2 may be the D gene, going by 5 matching bases. The DNA is as follows: TGTGCCAGCACCCAGAACCCTAGCCCAGATACGCAGTATTTT. Its protein product is CASTQNPSPDTQYF.